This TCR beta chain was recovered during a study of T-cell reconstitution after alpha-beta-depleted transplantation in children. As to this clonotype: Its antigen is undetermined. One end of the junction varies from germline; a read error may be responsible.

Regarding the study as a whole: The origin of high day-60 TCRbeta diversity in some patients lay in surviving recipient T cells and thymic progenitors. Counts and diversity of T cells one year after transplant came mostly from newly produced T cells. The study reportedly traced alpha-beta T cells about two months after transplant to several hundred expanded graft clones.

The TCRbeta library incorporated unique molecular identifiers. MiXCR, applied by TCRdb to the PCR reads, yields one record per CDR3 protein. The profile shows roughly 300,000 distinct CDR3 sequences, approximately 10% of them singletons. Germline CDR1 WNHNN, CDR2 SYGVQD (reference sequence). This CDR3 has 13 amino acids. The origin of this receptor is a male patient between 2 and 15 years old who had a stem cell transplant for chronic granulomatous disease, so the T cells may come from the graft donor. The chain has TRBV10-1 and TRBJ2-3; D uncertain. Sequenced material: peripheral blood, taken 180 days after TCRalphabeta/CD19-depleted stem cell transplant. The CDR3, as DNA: TGCGCCAGCCCGGACGGCTCTGCAGATACTCAGTATTTT. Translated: CASPDGSADTQYF.